A single T cell receptor beta chain is shown here with its context. This record belongs to a study of shared clonotypes between healthy human individuals. TCRdb keeps only in-frame clones here, not all; method: immunoSEQ multiplex PCR. The sample gives 2 million to 2.5 million clones, just under 95% of which show up once; about 0.36% is in the top ten. The specimen was naive CD4+ T cells from PBMCs. The subset here: CD45RA+ positively selected. This sequence was found in a man aged 18 to 29 in good health. Some clones in this sample may be carry-over from other donors' samples.

CDR3 nucleotides: TGTGCCAGCAGTCTGGGGACAGGGTACTCTGGAAACACCATATATTTT. Translation gives CASSLGTGYSGNTIYF. The V call is TRBV2, the J call TRBJ1-3, with TRBD1 identical over 9 bases. Germline trimming cut 5 bases from V and 0 bases from J; bases unmatched to any gene: 5. CDR1 is SNHLY, CDR2 FYNNEI, per germline. The CDR3 spans 16 residues.